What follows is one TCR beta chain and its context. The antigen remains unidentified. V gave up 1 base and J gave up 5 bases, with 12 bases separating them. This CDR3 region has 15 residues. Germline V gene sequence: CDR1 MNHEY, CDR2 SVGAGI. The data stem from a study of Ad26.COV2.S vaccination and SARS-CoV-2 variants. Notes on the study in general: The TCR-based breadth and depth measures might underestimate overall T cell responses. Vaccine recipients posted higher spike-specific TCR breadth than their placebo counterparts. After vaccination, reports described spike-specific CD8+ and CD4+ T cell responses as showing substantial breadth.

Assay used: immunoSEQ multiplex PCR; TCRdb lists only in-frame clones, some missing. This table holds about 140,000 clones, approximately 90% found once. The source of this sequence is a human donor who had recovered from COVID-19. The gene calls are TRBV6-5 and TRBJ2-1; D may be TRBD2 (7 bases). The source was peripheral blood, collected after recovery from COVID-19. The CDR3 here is CASSYYGGANNEQFF. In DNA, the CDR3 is TGTGCCAGCAGTTACTATGGGGGGGCCAACAATGAGCAGTTCTTC.